This T cell receptor beta chain was sequenced during a study of blood T cell repertoires in COVID-19. Study overall: COVID-19 samples from acute and convalescent phases originated in the United States, Italy and Spain.

V lost 1 base to trimming and J lost 3 bases, with 16 bases between them. Germline V gene sequence: CDR1 SGHRS, CDR2 YFSETQ. CDR3 length: 16 residues. As handled by the study authors: Counts of nucleated cells, estimated from reference gene primer amplification, were obtained. Repertoires were generated with immunoSEQ multiplex PCR, while TCRdb's copy carries only in-frame clones and drops some. V, J and clone size are taken as reported in that table, and D and trimming were inferred from the DNA itself. This repertoire shows 140,000 to 150,000 clones, around 78% found once; its top ten account for just under 2%. The table lists this clone with a few counts.

The J gene is TRBJ1-1, the V gene TRBV5-1; weak D call: TRBD1 (5 bases). This TCR came from a woman in her fifties or sixties with acute or convalescent COVID-19. Sequencing was carried out using peripheral blood. CDR3 DNA: TGCGCCAGCAGCTTGAGGTTGGGGTCAGGGTACACTGAAGCTTTCTTT. Residues: CASSLRLGSGYTEAFF.